This TCR beta chain derives from a study of T cells in Graves' hyperthyroidism and ophthalmopathy. General observations from the study: The model's output predicted ophthalmopathy at a median of roughly seven months prior to onset.

The source material, RNA transcripts, was used to amplify TCR beta CDR3 regions. The TCR CDR3 first-round RT-PCR relied on the HTBI primer set. TCRdb fed the multiplex PCR reads into MiXCR, producing one record per CDR3 protein. The sample includes roughly 560,000 distinct CDR3 sequences, 14% to 15% of them seen just once. Uncontrolled infection, other autoimmune disease, pregnancy or lactation excluded patients. Clinicians diagnosed patients from clinical symptoms, serum thyroxine and TRAb, thyroid ultrasound and orbital computed tomography. Trimming removed 0 bases from V and 3 bases from J, with 10 bases in between. Looked up from germline, CDR1 is SGHKS and CDR2 is YYEKEE (reference sequence). CDR3 length equals 15 residues. In this sample, this clonotype turned up many times. Its antigen is unidentified.

Sequencing input: blood. The chain links TRBV5-5 to TRBJ1-5; TRBD1 might be the D (6 bases). This clonotype was obtained from a middle-aged woman with Graves' ophthalmopathy. In nucleotides, the CDR3 is TGTGCCAGCAGCTTGGCCGGACAGAACAATCAGCCCCAGCATTTT. It is translated as CASSLAGQNNQPQHF. Combining the CDR3 with reference TRBV5-5 and TRBJ1-5 gives the whole variable domain DAGVTQSPTHLIKTRGQQVTLRCSPISGHKSVSWYQQVLGQGPQFIFQYYEKEERGRGNFPDRFSARQFPNYSSELNVNALLLGDSALYLCASSLAGQNNQPQHFGDGTRLSIL.